This T cell receptor (beta chain) was sequenced in a study of blood T cell repertoires in COVID-19. Germline V gene lookup returns CDR1 SEHNR and CDR2 FQNEAQ (reference sequence). Trimming removed 4 bases from V and 4 bases from J; junction bases left unmatched: 8. CDR3 size: 15 residues. Measured with immunoSEQ multiplex PCR; TCRdb has only the in-frame clones, and not every one. The repertoire holds 120,000 to 150,000 clones, with approximately 80% as singletons. The origin of this receptor is a woman in her forties or fifties with acute or convalescent COVID-19. The source material was peripheral blood. The chain carries TRBV7-9 and TRBJ1-2, with 8 bases identical to TRBD1. The CDR3 loop reads CASSSGQGGGYGYTF. The DNA of the CDR3 is TGTGCCAGCAGCTCAGGACAGGGCGGTGGCTATGGCTACACCTTC.